This record concerns one TCR beta chain sequence. The data derive from a study of shared clonotypes between healthy human individuals. Overall study: A couple of female and three male donors aged 18 to 49 were enrolled.

It was CD45RO-negative cells, positively selected for CCR7, that made up naive CD8 cells, with terminally differentiated effector memory CD45RA+ cells excluded. All of the donors resided in Nashville, Tennessee, and each was a Caucasian adult. Trimming cost V 4 bases and J 0 bases, with 12 bases left between them. The CDR3 runs 15 residues. The germline V gene encodes CDR1 MDHEN and CDR2 SYDVKM. Per sorted-subset replicate PCR, input was roughly 200 ng DNA, representing tens of thousands of T cell genomes. The method was immunoSEQ multiplex PCR; TCRdb's version includes in-frame clones alone and lacks a portion of them. Among approximately 2,200,000 clones listed, just over 90% were seen once.

The gene calls are TRBV28 and TRBJ1-1; D gene unclear. What was sequenced was naive CD8+ T cells from PBMCs. The source is a man between 18 and 35 years old in good health. Some clones in this sample may be carry-over from other donors' samples. CDR3 coding DNA: TGTGCCAGCAGTTCCCCCTTTAGAGTGAACACTGAAGCTTTCTTT. Protein product: CASSSPFRVNTEAFF. The complete variable domain, with remaining parts taken from reference TRBV28 and TRBJ1-1, reads DVKVTQSSRYLVKRTGEKVFLECVQDMDHENMFWYRQDPGLGLRLIYFSYDVKMKEKGDIPEGYSVSREKKERFSLILESASTNQTSMYLCASSSPFRVNTEAFFGQGTRLTVV.